This T cell receptor beta chain was obtained from a study of T cell repertoires in cytomegalovirus infection (dated by TCRdb to between 2018 and 2021). General notes on the study: The peptide stimulations were aimed at well-studied HLA-B-restricted epitopes as well as recently identified HLA-C-restricted CMV epitopes, whose presentation resists viral immunomodulation. Donor HLA type was relevant to the analysis, as public TCR beta signatures indicated carriage of CMV infection together with the matching HLA type.

Paper-wide results and their limitations: The ex vivo response was dominated by HLA-C-restricted CMV-specific TCR beta clonotypes, which also provided the single most frequent clonotype in two of eight donors. Carriers of CMV infection plus the relevant HLA type were discriminated by the cumulative frequency of public TCR beta family members in the study cohort and in an independent roughly 340-donor cohort.

The treatment or condition label corresponds to: in vitro stimulation with specific CMV peptide epitopes to enrich CMV-specific T cells. Reads for this sample came from an Illumina HiSeq 1500. TCRdb reworked the public reads: Q25 trimming with fastp, MiXCR clone assembly, productive beta chains retained. When rows share a CDR3 protein, they turn into one entry using the most common DNA and genes. Across this sample there are hundreds of thousands of distinct CDR3 sequences, with 30% to 35% seen only once. Roughly 18% of the sample is taken by the ten largest. The sample holds many counts of this clonotype. The target of this receptor is not known. Base qualities are not provided; no much larger clone lies one nucleotide away. V is cut back by 2 bases and J by 1 base, with 3 bases in the junction unmatched. Looking up the germline V gene yields CDR1 SGHTA and CDR2 FQGNSA. The CDR3, from cysteine to phenylalanine, totals 16 residues. CDR3 DNA only is kept here, 48 bases in frame from base 1.

The sample here was cultured PBMCs, taken from culture after CMV antigen stimulation. The receptor comes from a human donor in good health (CMV status not recorded). Some clones in this sample may be carry-over from other donors' samples. The rearrangement joined TRBV7-2 to TRBJ2-1; TRBD2 fits 9 bases in the junction. Here is the DNA: TGTGCCAGCAGCTTATTAGCGGGAGATTCCTACAATGAGCAGTTCTTC. It codes for CASSLLAGDSYNEQFF.